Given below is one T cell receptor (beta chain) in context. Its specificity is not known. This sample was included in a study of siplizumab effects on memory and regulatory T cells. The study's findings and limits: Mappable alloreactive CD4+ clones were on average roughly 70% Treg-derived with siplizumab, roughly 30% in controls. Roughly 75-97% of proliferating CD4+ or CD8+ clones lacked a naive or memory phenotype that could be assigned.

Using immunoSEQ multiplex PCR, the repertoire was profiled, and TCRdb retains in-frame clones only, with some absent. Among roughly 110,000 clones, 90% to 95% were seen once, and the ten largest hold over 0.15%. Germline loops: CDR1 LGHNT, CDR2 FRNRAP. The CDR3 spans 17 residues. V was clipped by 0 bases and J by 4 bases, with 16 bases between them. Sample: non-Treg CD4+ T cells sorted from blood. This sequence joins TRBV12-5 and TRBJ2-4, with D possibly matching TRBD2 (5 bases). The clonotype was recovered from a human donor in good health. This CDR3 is CASGLVSYEGQKNIQYF. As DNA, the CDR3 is TGTGCTAGTGGTTTGGTTTCGTACGAGGGCCAGAAAAACATTCAGTACTTC. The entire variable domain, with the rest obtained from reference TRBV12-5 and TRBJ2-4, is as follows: DARVTQTPRHKVTEMGQEVTMRCQPILGHNTVFWYRQTMMQGLELLAYFRNRAPLDDSGMPKDRFSAEMPDATLATLKIQPSEPRDSAVYFCASGLVSYEGQKNIQYFGAGTRLSVL.